This T cell receptor (beta chain) was retrieved from a study of T cells after posttransplantation cyclophosphamide. The study's findings and limits: Later post-transplant blood repertoires were often dominated by donor CD8+ memory clones.

Comment on this clone: Its antigen is unknown.

From germline, CDR1 is MGHRA and CDR2 YSYEKL. The CDR3 covers 17 residues. Trimming took 0 bases from V and 3 from J; bases not matched to a gene: 6. TCRdb keeps only in-frame clones here, not all; method: immunoSEQ multiplex PCR. Of 50,000 to 55,000 clones in the sample, about 86% were seen once. Sequencing was performed on PBMCs. The chain employs TRBV4-1 and TRBJ2-1, with TRBD1 matching 9 bases. This TCR came from a man aged 30 to 39 with a blood cancer, CMV-positive, and with a related stem cell donor. CDR3 in DNA: TGCGCCAGCAGCCAAGAGGCCGGGACAGGGATCTACAATGAGCAGTTCTTC. Protein: CASSQEAGTGIYNEQFF.